Detailed here is one TCR beta chain. V lost 3 bases and J lost 4; bases outside the gene matches: 5. The CDR3 runs to 15 residues. Germline-derived CDR1 and CDR2 are SGHRS and YFSETQ. This entry is derived from a study of blood T cell repertoires in COVID-19. Study context: Samples of COVID-19 (acute and convalescent) were obtained from the United States, Italy and Spain. Sample material is recorded as cDNA or gDNA derived from T cells, B-cell-depleted T cells, or PBMCs.

In the original analysis: Estimated nucleated cell counts came from reference gene primer amplification. Data came from immunoSEQ multiplex PCR; TCRdb stores just in-frame clones and leaves some out. Clonal size and the V and J genes are those of that table, whereas D and trimming came from the DNA. The sample comprises around 180,000 clones, 70% to 90% of which are singletons, and 3.5% to 5% rests with the top ten. Sequenced sample: peripheral blood. The rearrangement joins TRBV5-1 to TRBJ2-5, with TRBD1 matching over 11 bases. The clonotype comes from a woman aged 30 to 39 with acute or convalescent COVID-19. The CDR3 DNA is TGCGCCAGCAGCTATGGGACAGGGGGTTTAGAGACCCAGTACTTC. Translating it yields CASSYGTGGLETQYF.